The clone carrying this TCR beta chain has just a few counts. Unmatched junction bases numbered 5, after V lost 5 bases and J lost 7 bases. The CDR3 totals 14 residues. CDR1 SGHAT and CDR2 FQNNGV come from the germline V gene. This sample is drawn from a study of OX40 agonist ivuxolimab in advanced cancers. Assay used: immunoSEQ multiplex PCR; TCRdb lists only in-frame clones, some missing. The data show approximately 89,000 clones, 88% seen once. The input for sequencing was CD4+ or CD8+ T cells sorted from blood, taken in a trial of the OX40 agonist ivuxolimab. The source is an adult with an advanced solid tumor such as melanoma, head and neck, liver or kidney cancer. This chain uses TRBV11-2 with TRBJ1-4, with TRBD1 matching 9 bases. CDR3 loop: CASSPRQGGEKLFF. Written as DNA, the CDR3 is TGTGCCAGCAGCCCCCGACAGGGGGGTGAAAAACTGTTTTTT.